What follows are 13 T cell receptor beta chains derived from one specimen sequenced in a study of T cells in Graves' hyperthyroidism and ophthalmopathy. Template material for amplifying TCR beta CDR3 regions consisted of RNA transcripts. HTBI primers drove first-round RT-PCR of the TCR CDR3. TCRdb independently ran MiXCR on the multiplex PCR reads; one entry per CDR3 protein. The table includes approximately 700,000 distinct CDR3 sequences, over 15% detected once. The specimen was blood. All receptors derive from a man aged 18 to 30 with Graves' hyperthyroidism.

In its sample, this clonotype was seen a few times. The rearrangement joins TRBV12-3 or TRBV12-4 to TRBJ2-2, with TRBD2 identical over 11 bases. Losses at the gene ends were 5 bases for V and 4 bases for J; bases not matched to a gene: 9. The CDR3 totals 17 residues. The DNA of the CDR3 is TGTGCCAGCAGTGGTAACGCCGGGACTAGCGGCACCGGGGAGCTGTTTTTT. Its translation is CASSGNAGTSGTGELFF.

V usage is TRBV12-3 or TRBV12-4 and J usage is TRBJ1-1; no firm D call. Trimming took off 2 bases at V and 5 bases at J, with 9 bases between the two ends. This CDR3 is built from 13 residues. CDR3 region: CASSLTWGTEAFF. The CDR3 DNA sequence: TGTGCCAGCAGTTTAACATGGGGAACTGAAGCTTTCTTT.

Remarks on this clonotype: At one of its ends the junction is not consistent with the germline gene, which may arise from a read error. J is TRBJ2-7 and V is TRBV3-1; no firm D call. CDR3 size: 14 residues. The germline gives CDR1 LGHDT, CDR2 YNNKEL (reference sequence). The CDR3 here is CASSQGRRTYEQCF. The DNA of the CDR3 is TGTGCCAGCAGCCAAGGCAGGAGAACCTACGAGCAGTGCTTC.

This clonotype showed up many times. This chain connects TRBV28 to TRBJ2-7; 8 bases map to TRBD2. Germline V lookup: CDR1 MDHEN, CDR2 SYDVKM. The CDR3 is 14 amino acids. J lost 5 bases, V lost 5 bases, and 8 bases had no gene match. The CDR3 protein is CASSPTKREHEQYF. CDR3 DNA sequence: TGTGCCAGCAGTCCTACCAAGCGGGAGCACGAGCAGTACTTC.

This clonotype was counted at least ten times. CDR3 loop: CASSEVQGRYEQYF. The CDR3 DNA is TGTGCCAGCAGTGAAGTACAGGGAAGGTACGAGCAGTACTTC. The chain uses TRBV6-1 and TRBJ2-7; TRBD1 might be the D (6 bases). Trimming removed 1 base from V and 4 bases from J, with 11 bases in between. This CDR3 is built from 14 residues. CDR1 and CDR2 (germline): MNHNS, SASEGT.

This clonotype was counted a few times. V is TRBV4-3 and J is TRBJ2-5; D is possibly TRBD2 (6 bases). The ends were cut back, 6 bases at V and 7 bases at J, with 24 bases in the middle. The V gene's germline CDR1 is LGHNA and CDR2 YSLEER. This CDR3 region has 16 residues. CDR3 nucleotides: TGCGCCAGCAGATCCATCACCAGCGGGTCCCATGGGACCCAGTACTTC. Its protein product is CASRSITSGSHGTQYF.

This rearrangement joins TRBV5-4 to TRBJ2-1; 13 nucleotides align to TRBD2. Trimming took 3 bases from V and 7 from J; bases not matched to a gene: 10. Germline V gene lookup returns CDR1 SGHNT and CDR2 YYREEE (reference sequence). The CDR3 length is 17 residues. The CDR3 DNA reads TGTGCCAGCAGCTCCGGAGGACTAGCGGGAGTGGTGAATGAGCAGTTCTTC. This gives the protein CASSSGGLAGVVNEQFF.

V usage is TRBV20-1 and J usage is TRBJ2-1; TRBD2 agrees at 14 bases. V shed 6 bases, J shed 8 bases, and the junction held 9 bases outside the gene matches. Germline CDR1 reads DFQATT; CDR2 reads SNEGSKA (reference sequence). The CDR3 extends over 15 amino acids. CDR3 region: CSAPRLAGGGDEQFF. The CDR3 DNA is TGCAGTGCACCCAGACTAGCGGGAGGGGGGGATGAGCAGTTCTTC.

This sequence joins TRBV7-2 and TRBJ1-3; 7 bases are shared with TRBD1. Per the germline V gene, CDR1 is SGHTA and CDR2 is FQGNSA. Trimming cost V 5 bases and J 3 bases; bases outside gene matches: 1. The length of the CDR3 is 13 residues. CDR3 region: CASSTGDGNTIYF. CDR3 bases: TGTGCCAGCAGCACAGGGGATGGAAACACCATATATTTT.

This clonotype came up many times. The chain is built from TRBV28 and TRBJ2-1; 9 nucleotides agree with TRBD2. CDR1 MDHEN and CDR2 SYDVKM come from the germline V gene. The CDR3 covers 17 residues. V lost 6 bases, J lost 4 bases, and 13 bases stayed unmatched. The CDR3 region is CASSTPFLAGLYNEQFF. CDR3 in DNA: TGTGCCAGCAGCACACCCTTCCTAGCGGGGCTTTACAATGAGCAGTTCTTC.

This clonotype was seen only a few times. The chain recombines TRBV6-1 with TRBJ2-2, with a possible D match to TRBD2 (8 bases). There are 16 residues in the CDR3. Deletions cut 8 bases from V and 8 bases from J, with 24 bases between. The germline V gene has CDR1 MNHNS and CDR2 SASEGT. The CDR3 spells CASREGRRGIFGELFF. DNA of the CDR3: TGTGCCAGCCGGGAGGGTCGCAGGGGGATTTTTGGGGAGCTGTTTTTT.

This clonotype was recorded many times. The chain has TRBV30 and TRBJ2-1; D uncertain. Trimming took 1 base from V and 12 from J, leaving 10 bases between them. Germline assignment: CDR1 GTSNPN and CDR2 SVGIG (reference sequence). This CDR3 contains 11 residues. The CDR3 here is CAWSEHGGQFF. The CDR3 coding sequence is TGTGCCTGGAGTGAACACGGCGGGCAGTTCTTC.

This clonotype has a handful of counts. The chain carries TRBV20-1 and TRBJ1-4; D is uncertain. The CDR3 contains 15 residues. CDR1 is DFQATT, CDR2 SNEGSKA, per germline (reference sequence). The V end was cut by 0 bases, the J end by 8 bases, with 16 bases between. DNA of the CDR3: TGCAGTGCTAGAGATCGCCTAGGAATGAACGAAAAACTGTTTTTT. It codes for CSARDRLGMNEKLFF.